A single sample is the source of the 9 T cell receptor beta chains below, sequenced in a study of T cells in Graves' hyperthyroidism and ophthalmopathy (dated 2019 in TCRdb). Library method: multiplex PCR. Sequencing instrument: Illumina HiSeq 2000. TCR beta CDR3 regions were amplified from RNA transcripts. The first round of RT-PCR for the TCR CDR3 was performed with the HTBI primer set and the Qiagen OneStep RT-PCR kit. TCRdb reprocessed the public reads (quality trimming at Q25 with fastp, clone calling with MiXCR) and kept in-frame beta chains. All rows with the same CDR3 protein become a single entry with the most common DNA and genes. Present in this sample are about 590,000 distinct CDR3 sequences, 15% to 19% of which were seen just once. The ten largest clones capture approximately 7% of the sample. Sequencing was done on a sample of blood. The receptor set was obtained from a woman aged 25 to 39 with Graves' hyperthyroidism.

This clonotype was seen repeatedly, ten times or more. The chain links TRBV4-1 to TRBJ1-1; 8 bases match TRBD1. CDR1 is MGHRA, CDR2 YSYEKL, per germline. This CDR3 has 19 amino acids. Trimming removed 3 bases from V and 0 bases from J; junction bases left unmatched: 15. CDR3 DNA sequence: TGCGCCAGCAGCCAGGCACGGGACAGGCGAATCTCCATGAACACTGAAGCTTTCTTT. Translated, it gives CASSQARDRRISMNTEAFF.

V gene TRBV20-1 combines with J gene TRBJ2-1; D may correspond to TRBD1 or TRBD2 (5 bases each). This CDR3 is 13 amino acids long. V lost 5 bases, J lost 4 bases, and 12 bases lay in between. Germline CDR1 and CDR2: DFQATT and SNEGSKA (reference sequence). In DNA, the CDR3 is TGCAGTGCTGAGGGACGGATGTACAATGAGCAGTTCTTC. Translated, it gives CSAEGRMYNEQFF.

This clonotype came up many times. The V and J genes are TRBV7-3 and TRBJ2-7; 9 bases fit TRBD2. V gave up 6 bases and J gave up 0 bases; unmatched junction bases: 6. CDR1 and CDR2 (germline): SGHTA, FQGTGA. CDR3 size: 15 residues. The DNA of the CDR3 is TGTGCCAGCAGAATTAGCGGGGGAAGCTCCTACGAGCAGTACTTC. This sequence encodes CASRISGGSSYEQYF.

The chain joins TRBV18 to TRBJ2-4; 11 nucleotides agree with TRBD2. V trimming: 2 bases; J trimming: 0 bases; junction bases outside the gene matches: 3. The CDR3 has 17 residues. CDR1 and CDR2 from the germline V gene are KGHSH and LQKENI. The CDR3 protein is CASSPMGLAVAKNIQYF. The CDR3 DNA reads as TGTGCCAGCTCACCAATGGGACTAGCGGTAGCCAAAAACATTCAGTACTTC.

On this clonotype: With a much larger clone just one base away, this may be a read error. Here the CDR3 omits its conserved ending phenylalanine or tryptophan, so a read error is the likely source. This chain connects TRBV7-9 to TRBJ2-7; 10 bases are a match to TRBD2. The V gene end was trimmed by 0 bases and the J gene end by 5 bases; junction bases not matched to a gene: 10. In germline, CDR1 is SEHNR, CDR2 FQNEAQ (reference sequence). The CDR3 length is 17 residues. The CDR3 DNA sequence: TGTGCCAGCAGCTTAGCGCTTGGTAGCGGGAGGATAAACGAGCAGTACCTC. Residues: CASSLALGSGRINEQYL.

This clonotype was picked up many times. The chain carries TRBV12-3 or TRBV12-4 and TRBJ2-5; 9 positions agree with TRBD1. J lost 3 bases, V lost 4 bases, and 3 bases had no gene match. The CDR3 contains 14 residues. The CDR3 DNA reads as TGTGCCAGCAGTTCAGGACAGGGGAAAGAGACCCAGTACTTC. Protein sequence: CASSSGQGKETQYF.

Notes on this clonotype: A much larger clone lies one base from this, so it may be a read error. The CDR3 DNA is TGTGCCAGCAGAGCCCGGACAGGGGGCTCTGAAAAACTGTTTTTT. Its protein product is CASRARTGGSEKLFF. The J gene is TRBJ1-4, the V gene TRBV6-1; 11 positions match TRBD1. Germline lookup yields CDR1 MNHNS and CDR2 SASEGT. The CDR3 covers 15 residues. V shed 6 bases, J shed 7 bases, and the junction held 7 bases outside the gene matches.

This clonotype was detected a few times. The rearrangement uses TRBV6-1 and TRBJ2-4, with D unresolved. The germline gives CDR1 MNHNS, CDR2 SASEGT. Between the trimmed V and J ends, which lost 10 bases and 0 bases, there was a span of 13 bases. The CDR3 is 14 residues long. The CDR3 nucleotides are TGTGCCACCTTAACCATTAGAGCCAAAAACATTCAGTACTTC. It translates to CATLTIRAKNIQYF.

This clonotype was observed many times. The V gene is TRBV7-2, the J gene TRBJ2-1; D is unclear. Germline V gene lookup returns CDR1 SGHTA and CDR2 FQGNSA. Trimming shortened V by 5 bases and J by 9 bases, and 17 bases separated the two germline ends. The CDR3 covers 14 residues. CDR3 DNA: TGTGCCAGCAGCCTAAGCACTGACCTTCGTGAGCAGTTCTTC. The encoded protein is CASSLSTDLREQFF.